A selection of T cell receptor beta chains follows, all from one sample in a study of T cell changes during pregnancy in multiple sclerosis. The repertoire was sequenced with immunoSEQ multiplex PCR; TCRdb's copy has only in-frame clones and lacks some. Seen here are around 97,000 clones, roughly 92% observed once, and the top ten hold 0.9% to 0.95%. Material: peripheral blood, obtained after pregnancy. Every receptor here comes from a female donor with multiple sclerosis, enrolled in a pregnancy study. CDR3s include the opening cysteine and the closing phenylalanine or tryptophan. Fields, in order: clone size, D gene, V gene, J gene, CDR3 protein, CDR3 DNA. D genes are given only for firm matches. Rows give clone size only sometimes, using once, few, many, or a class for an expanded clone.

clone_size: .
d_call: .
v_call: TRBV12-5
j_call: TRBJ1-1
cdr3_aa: CASGFSGGQAFF
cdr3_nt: TGTGCTAGTGGTTTTTCGGGGGGGCAAGCTTTCTTT

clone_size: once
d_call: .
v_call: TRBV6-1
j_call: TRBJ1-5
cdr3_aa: CASSEYTENQPQHF
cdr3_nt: TGTGCCAGCAGCGAATACACCGAAAATCAGCCCCAGCATTTT

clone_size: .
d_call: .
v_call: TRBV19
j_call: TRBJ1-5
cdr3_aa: CASSTPGLRNQPQHF
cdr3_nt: TGTGCCAGTAGTACACCAGGGTTGCGCAATCAGCCCCAGCATTTT

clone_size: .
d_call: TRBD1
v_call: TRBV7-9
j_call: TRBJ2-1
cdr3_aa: CASSSRQGLEQFF
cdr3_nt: TGTGCCAGCAGCTCCAGACAGGGATTGGAGCAGTTCTTC

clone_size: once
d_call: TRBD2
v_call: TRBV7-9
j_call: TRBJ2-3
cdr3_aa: CASSFGLAGYTDTQYF
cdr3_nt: TGTGCCAGCAGCTTCGGACTAGCGGGGTACACAGATACGCAGTATTTT

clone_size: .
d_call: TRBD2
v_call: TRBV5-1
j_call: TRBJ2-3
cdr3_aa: CASSLVLAGEPGDTQYF
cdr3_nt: TGCGCCAGCAGCTTGGTCCTAGCGGGGGAGCCAGGGGATACGCAGTATTTT

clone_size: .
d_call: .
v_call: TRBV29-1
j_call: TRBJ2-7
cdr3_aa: CSVPGESALDEQYF
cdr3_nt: TGCAGCGTACCCGGGGAGAGTGCCTTGGACGAGCAGTACTTC

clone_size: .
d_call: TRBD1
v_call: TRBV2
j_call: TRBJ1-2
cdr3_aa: CASSPGTGIGYTF
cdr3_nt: TGTGCCAGCAGTCCCGGGACAGGGATTGGCTACACCTTC

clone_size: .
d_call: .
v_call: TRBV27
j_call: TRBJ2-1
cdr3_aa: CASSPNRAMGANEQFF
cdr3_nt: TGTGCCAGCAGTCCCAACAGGGCCATGGGGGCCAATGAGCAGTTCTTC

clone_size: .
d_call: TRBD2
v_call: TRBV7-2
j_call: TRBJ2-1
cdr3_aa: CASSSQRGGGNEQFF
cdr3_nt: TGTGCCAGCAGCTCCCAGCGGGGGGGCGGCAATGAGCAGTTCTTC

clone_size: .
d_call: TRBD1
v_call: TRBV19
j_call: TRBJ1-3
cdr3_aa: CASSVTGANGNTIYF
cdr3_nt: TGTGCCAGTAGTGTGACAGGGGCAAATGGAAACACCATATATTTT

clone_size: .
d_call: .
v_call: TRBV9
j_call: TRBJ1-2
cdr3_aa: CASSVEPGQFYGYTF
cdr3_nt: TGTGCCAGCAGCGTAGAGCCCGGACAGTTCTATGGCTACACCTTC

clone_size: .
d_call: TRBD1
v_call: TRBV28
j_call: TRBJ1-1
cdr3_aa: CASSLPLTGQSTEAFF
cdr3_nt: TGTGCCAGCAGTTTACCTCTGACAGGGCAGAGCACTGAAGCTTTCTTT

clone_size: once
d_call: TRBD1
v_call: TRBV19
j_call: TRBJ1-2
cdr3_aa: CATQRQGSNYGYTF
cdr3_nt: TGTGCCACCCAGAGACAGGGCTCTAACTATGGCTACACCTTC

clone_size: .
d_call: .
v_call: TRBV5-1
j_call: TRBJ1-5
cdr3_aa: CASSSQGGDQPQHF
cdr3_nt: TGCGCCAGCAGCTCGCAGGGTGGCGATCAGCCCCAGCATTTT

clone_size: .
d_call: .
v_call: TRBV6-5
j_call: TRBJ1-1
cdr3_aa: CASSQRQAARTEAFF
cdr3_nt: TGTGCCAGCAGCCAAAGACAGGCGGCGCGTACTGAAGCTTTCTTT

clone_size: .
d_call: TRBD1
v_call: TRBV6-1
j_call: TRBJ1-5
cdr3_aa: CASSERGTGGGNQPQHF
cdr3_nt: TGTGCCAGCAGTGAAAGGGGGACAGGGGGCGGCAATCAGCCCCAGCATTTT

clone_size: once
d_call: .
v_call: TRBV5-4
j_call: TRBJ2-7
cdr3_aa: CASSNSYEQYF
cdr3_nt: TGTGCCAGCAGTAACAGCTACGAGCAGTACTTC

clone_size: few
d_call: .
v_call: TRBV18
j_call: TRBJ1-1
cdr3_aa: CASSPQGEGTEAFF
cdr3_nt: TGTGCCAGCTCACCACAGGGAGAGGGCACTGAAGCTTTCTTT

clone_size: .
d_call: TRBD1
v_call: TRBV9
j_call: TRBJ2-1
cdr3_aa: CASSLRTGSNEQFF
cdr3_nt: TGTGCCAGCAGTCTCAGGACAGGGAGCAATGAGCAGTTCTTC

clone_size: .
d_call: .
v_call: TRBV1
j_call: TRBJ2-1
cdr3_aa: CTSSQCPGGRYNEQFF
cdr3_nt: TGCACCAGCAGCCAATGTCCGGGAGGCCGCTACAATGAGCAGTTCTTC

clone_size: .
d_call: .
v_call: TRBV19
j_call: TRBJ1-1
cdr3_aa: CASSKAGPNTEAFF
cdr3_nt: TGTGCCAGTAGTAAGGCAGGTCCGAACACTGAAGCTTTCTTT

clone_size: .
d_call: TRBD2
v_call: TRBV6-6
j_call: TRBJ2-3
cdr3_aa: CASSPTRGASTDTQYF
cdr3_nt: TGTGCCAGCAGCCCTACGCGGGGGGCTAGCACAGATACGCAGTATTTT

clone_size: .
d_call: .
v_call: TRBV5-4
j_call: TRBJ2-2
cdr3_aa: CASSLEWLAQPGDTGELFF
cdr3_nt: TGTGCCAGCAGCTTGGAGTGGCTAGCCCAGCCTGGGGACACCGGGGAGCTGTTTTTT

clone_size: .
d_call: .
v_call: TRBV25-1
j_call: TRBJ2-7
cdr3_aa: CASSELEERDEQYF
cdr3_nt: TGTGCCAGCAGTGAATTAGAGGAGAGGGACGAGCAGTACTTC

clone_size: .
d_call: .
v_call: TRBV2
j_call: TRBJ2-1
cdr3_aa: CASSVGRGAGLSYNEQFF
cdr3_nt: TGTGCCAGCAGTGTGGGCAGGGGCGCAGGTCTCTCCTACAATGAGCAGTTCTTC

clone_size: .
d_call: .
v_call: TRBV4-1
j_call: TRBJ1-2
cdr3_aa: CASSQGSAGYTF
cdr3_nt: TGCGCCAGCAGCCAAGGTAGCGCTGGCTACACCTTC

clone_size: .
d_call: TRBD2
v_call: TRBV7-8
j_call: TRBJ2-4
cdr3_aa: CASSLRTSDKNIQYF
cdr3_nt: TGTGCCAGCAGTCTCCGGACTAGCGATAAAAACATTCAGTACTTC

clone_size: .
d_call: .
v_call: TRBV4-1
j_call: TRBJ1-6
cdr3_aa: CASSQDVEFYNSPLHF
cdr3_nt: TGCGCCAGCAGCCAAGACGTAGAGTTCTATAATTCACCCCTCCACTTT

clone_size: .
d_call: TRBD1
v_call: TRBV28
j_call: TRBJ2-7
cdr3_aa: CASSSWRDRVHEQYF
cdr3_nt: TGTGCCAGCAGTTCTTGGCGGGACAGGGTCCACGAGCAGTACTTC

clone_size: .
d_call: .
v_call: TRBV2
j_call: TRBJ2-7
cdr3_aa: CASSEGTLGYEQYF
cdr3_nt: TGTGCCAGCAGTGAAGGGACATTGGGCTACGAGCAGTACTTC